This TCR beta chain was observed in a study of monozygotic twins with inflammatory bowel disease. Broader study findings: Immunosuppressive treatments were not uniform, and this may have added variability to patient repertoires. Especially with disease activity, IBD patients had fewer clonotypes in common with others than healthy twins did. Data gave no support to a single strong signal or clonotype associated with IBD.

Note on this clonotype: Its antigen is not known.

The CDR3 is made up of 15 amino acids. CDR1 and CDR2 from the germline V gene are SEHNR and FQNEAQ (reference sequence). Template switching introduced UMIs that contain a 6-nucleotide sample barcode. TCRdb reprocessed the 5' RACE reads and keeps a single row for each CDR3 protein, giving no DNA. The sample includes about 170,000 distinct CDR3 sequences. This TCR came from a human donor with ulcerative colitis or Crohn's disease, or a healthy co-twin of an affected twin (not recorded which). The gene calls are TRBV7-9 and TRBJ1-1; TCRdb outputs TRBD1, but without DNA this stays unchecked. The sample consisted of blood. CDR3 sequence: CASWDTGEKIPEAFF.